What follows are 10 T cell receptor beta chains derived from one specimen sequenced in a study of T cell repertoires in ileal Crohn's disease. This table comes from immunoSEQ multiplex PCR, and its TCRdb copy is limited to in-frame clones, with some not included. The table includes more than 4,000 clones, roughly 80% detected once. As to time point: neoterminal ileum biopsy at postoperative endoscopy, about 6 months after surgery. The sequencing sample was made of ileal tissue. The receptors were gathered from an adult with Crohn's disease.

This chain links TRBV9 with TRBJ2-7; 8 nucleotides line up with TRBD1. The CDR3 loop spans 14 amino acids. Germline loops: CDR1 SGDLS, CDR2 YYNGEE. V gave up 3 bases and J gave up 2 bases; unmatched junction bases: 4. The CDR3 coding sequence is TGTGCCAGCAGCGCTACGGACAGGGCCTACGAGCAGTACTTC. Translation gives CASSATDRAYEQYF.

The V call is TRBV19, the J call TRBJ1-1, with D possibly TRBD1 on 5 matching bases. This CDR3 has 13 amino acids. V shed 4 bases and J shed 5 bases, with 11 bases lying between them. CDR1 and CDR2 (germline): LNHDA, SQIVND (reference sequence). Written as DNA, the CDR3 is TGTGCCAGTAGTAGGGACCTCTCGACTGAAGCTTTCTTT. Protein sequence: CASSRDLSTEAFF. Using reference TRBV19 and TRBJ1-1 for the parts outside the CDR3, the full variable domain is DGGITQSPKYLFRKEGQNVTLSCEQNLNHDAMYWYRQDPGQGLRLIYYSQIVNDFQKGDIAEGYSVSREKKESFPLTVTSAQKNPTAFYLCASSRDLSTEAFFGQGTRLTVV.

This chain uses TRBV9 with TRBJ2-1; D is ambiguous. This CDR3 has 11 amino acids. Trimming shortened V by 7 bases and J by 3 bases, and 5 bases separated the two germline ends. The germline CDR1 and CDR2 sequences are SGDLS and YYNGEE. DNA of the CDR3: TGTGCCAGCGGTGGCTACAATGAGCAGTTCTTC. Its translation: CASGGYNEQFF.

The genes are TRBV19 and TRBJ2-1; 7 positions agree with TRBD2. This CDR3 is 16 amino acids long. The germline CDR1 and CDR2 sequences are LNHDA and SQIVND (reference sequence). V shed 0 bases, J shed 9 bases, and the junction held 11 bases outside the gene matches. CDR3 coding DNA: TGTGCCAGTAGTATAGATTCGCGGGAGTTGGTCCGTGAGCAGTTCTTC. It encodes CASSIDSRELVREQFF.

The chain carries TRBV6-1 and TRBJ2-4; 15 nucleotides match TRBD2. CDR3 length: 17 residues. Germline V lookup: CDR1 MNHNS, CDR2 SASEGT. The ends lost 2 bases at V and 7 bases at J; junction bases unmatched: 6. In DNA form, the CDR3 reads TGTGCCAGCAGTGAATATGGACTAGCGGGAGGGCCGAACATTCAGTACTTC. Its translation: CASSEYGLAGGPNIQYF.

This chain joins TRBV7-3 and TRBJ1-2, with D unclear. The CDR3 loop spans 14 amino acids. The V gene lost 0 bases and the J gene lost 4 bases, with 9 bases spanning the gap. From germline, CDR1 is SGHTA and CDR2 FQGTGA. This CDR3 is CASSLTSIIYGYTF. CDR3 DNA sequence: TGTGCCAGCAGCTTAACCTCTATAATCTATGGCTACACCTTC.

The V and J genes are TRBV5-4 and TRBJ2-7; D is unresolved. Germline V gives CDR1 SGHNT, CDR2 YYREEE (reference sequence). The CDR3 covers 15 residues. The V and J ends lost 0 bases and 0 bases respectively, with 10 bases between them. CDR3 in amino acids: CASSLVGGSSYEQYF. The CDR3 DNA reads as TGTGCCAGCAGCTTGGTGGGTGGATCCTCCTACGAGCAGTACTTC.

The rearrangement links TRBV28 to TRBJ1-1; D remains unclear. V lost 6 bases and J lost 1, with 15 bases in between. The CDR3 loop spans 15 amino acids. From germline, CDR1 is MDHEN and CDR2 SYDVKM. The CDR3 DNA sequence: TGTGCCAGCAGCTGGACTGGCGCCCCGAACACTGAAGCTTTCTTT. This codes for CASSWTGAPNTEAFF.

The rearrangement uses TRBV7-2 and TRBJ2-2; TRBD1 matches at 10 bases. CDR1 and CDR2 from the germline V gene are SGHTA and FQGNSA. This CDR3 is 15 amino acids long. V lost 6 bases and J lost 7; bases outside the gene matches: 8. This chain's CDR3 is CASRTGTGAHGELFF. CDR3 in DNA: TGTGCCAGCAGGACCGGGACAGGGGCACACGGGGAGCTGTTTTTT.

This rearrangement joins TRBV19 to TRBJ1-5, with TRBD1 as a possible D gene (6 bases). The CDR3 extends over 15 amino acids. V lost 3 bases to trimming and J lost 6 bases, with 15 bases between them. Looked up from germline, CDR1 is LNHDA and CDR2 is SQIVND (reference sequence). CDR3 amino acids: CASSIQQGWIQPQHF. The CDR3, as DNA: TGTGCCAGTAGTATCCAACAGGGTTGGATTCAGCCCCAGCATTTT.